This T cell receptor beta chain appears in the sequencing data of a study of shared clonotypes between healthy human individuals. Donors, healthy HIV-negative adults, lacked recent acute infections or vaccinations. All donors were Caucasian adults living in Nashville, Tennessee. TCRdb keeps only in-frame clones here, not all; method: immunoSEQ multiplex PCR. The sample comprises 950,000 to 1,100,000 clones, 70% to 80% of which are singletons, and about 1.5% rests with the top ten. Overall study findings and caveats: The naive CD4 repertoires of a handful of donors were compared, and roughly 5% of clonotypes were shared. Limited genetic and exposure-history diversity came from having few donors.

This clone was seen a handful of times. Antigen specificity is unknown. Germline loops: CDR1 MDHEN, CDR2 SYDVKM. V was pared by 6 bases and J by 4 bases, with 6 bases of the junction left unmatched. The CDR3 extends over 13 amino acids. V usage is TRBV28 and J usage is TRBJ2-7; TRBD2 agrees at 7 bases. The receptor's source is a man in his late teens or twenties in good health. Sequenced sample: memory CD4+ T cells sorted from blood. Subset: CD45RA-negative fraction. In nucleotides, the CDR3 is TGTGCCAGCAGGGGAGCGGGGCCGTACGAGCAGTACTTC. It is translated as CASRGAGPYEQYF. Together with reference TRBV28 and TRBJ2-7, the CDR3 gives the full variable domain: DVKVTQSSRYLVKRTGEKVFLECVQDMDHENMFWYRQDPGLGLRLIYFSYDVKMKEKGDIPEGYSVSREKKERFSLILESASTNQTSMYLCASRGAGPYEQYFGPGTRLTVT.